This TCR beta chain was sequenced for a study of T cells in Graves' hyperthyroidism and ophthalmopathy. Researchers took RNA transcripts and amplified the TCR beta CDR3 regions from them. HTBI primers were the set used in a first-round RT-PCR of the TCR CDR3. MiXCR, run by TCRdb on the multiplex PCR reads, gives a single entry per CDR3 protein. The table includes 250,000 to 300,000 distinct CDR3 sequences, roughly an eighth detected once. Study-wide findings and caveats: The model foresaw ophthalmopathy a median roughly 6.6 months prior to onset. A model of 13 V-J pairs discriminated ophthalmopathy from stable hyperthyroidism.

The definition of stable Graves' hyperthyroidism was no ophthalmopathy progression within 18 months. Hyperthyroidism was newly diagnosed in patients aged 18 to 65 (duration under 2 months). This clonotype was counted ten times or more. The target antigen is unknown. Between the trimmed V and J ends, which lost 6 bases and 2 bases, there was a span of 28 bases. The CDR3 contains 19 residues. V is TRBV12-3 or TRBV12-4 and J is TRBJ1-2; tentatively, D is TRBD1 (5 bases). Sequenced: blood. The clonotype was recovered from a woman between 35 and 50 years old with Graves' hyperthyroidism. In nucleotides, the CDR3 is TGTGCCAGCAGCCCTGGAATCCTTTGGAGGGGCACGGTAAACTATGGCTACACCTTC. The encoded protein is CASSPGILWRGTVNYGYTF.